Listed here is a single T cell receptor (beta chain). This entry belongs to a study of blood T cell repertoires in COVID-19. Study context: The United States, Italy and Spain were the sources of the acute and convalescent COVID-19 samples. PBMCs, B-cell-depleted T cells, or T cells were the source of the cDNA or gDNA that made up the material.

In the 2 weeks before study entry, exposed participants met a COVID-19 case, which was PCR-confirmed or clinician-diagnosed. TCRdb keeps only in-frame clones here, not all; method: immunoSEQ multiplex PCR. The sample lists 350,000 to 400,000 clones; roughly nine tenths were seen once. Input material: PBMCs or T cells enriched from blood (not recorded which). The origin of this receptor is a woman aged 35 to 49 who had been exposed to COVID-19.

The CDR3 reads CASSTTAGGIEKLFF. CDR3 bases: TGTGCCAGCAGTACGACAGCGGGGGGGATTGAAAAACTGTTTTTT. The gene calls are TRBV6-5 and TRBJ1-4, with D possibly TRBD1 on 5 matching bases. V dropped 5 bases and J dropped 7 bases, with 17 bases sitting between them. In germline, CDR1 is MNHEY, CDR2 SVGAGI. CDR3 length: 15 residues.